The present entry profiles one TCR beta chain with its context. Its antigen remains unidentified. The germline gives CDR1 MNHEY, CDR2 SVGAGI. V lost 5 bases to trimming and J lost 6 bases; unmatched junction nucleotides: 11. The CDR3 spans 15 residues. This record comes from a study of shared clonotypes between healthy human individuals. Per sorted-subset replicate PCR, input was roughly 220 ng DNA, representing tens of thousands of T cell genomes. This table comes from immunoSEQ multiplex PCR, and its TCRdb copy is limited to in-frame clones, with some not included. This table holds around 2,000,000 clones, roughly 94% found once. Study-wide results and limits: When compared with the clonotypes that were shared by all four sorted-subset donors, the non-shared clonotypes turned out to have lower generation probabilities. Larger estimated richness was generally seen in naive subsets than in memory subsets.

This sequence joins TRBV6-5 and TRBJ2-3; 7 bases match TRBD2. The sequenced material came from naive CD4+ T cells sorted from blood. Subset indicated: CD45RA+ positively selected. This sequence originates from a young man in good health. CDR3 in amino acids: CASSRGLPWGDTQYF. The CDR3 coding sequence is TGTGCCAGCAGTCGGGGACTACCTTGGGGGGATACGCAGTATTTT.